In this sample, the clone carrying this T cell receptor beta chain turned up once. Antigen unknown. With random hexamers, 0.5 to 1 ug RNA was reverse transcribed. TCRdb ran MiXCR on the immunoSEQ multiplex PCR reads and lists one entry per CDR3 protein. Among 95,000 to 150,000 distinct CDR3 sequences listed, roughly 92% were seen once. The sample is drawn from a study of CD8 T cells in Susac syndrome. Study-wide points: It was acknowledged by the study that relatively few individuals were included in its TCR sequencing and HLA analysis.

The sequenced target, TCR beta, came from blood CD8+ and CD4+ T cells. Healthy donors formed controls matched for age and sex. TEMRA cells were FACS-enriched, with CD8+ and CD4+ T cells isolated negatively. The sequence came from a human donor in good health. The sequenced material came from CD4+ T cells from PBMCs.

The CDR3 loop is CSAREGRRSSGNTIYF. The CDR3 DNA sequence: TGCAGTGCTAGAGAAGGCAGGCGGAGCTCTGGAAACACCATATATTTT. The chain uses TRBV20-1 and TRBJ1-3; D unclear. V lost 0 bases and J 0 bases, leaving 12 bases between the germline ends. Germline-derived CDR1 and CDR2 are DFQATT and SNEGSKA (reference sequence). The CDR3 runs to 16 residues.